These 17 T cell receptor beta chains came from one sample sequenced in a study of T cell repertoires in cytomegalovirus infection. For these TCRs, the target antigens are not known. From the reads, TCRdb called clonotypes with MiXCR, one entry per CDR3 protein. The top ten clones hold around two fifths of a sample with around 430,000 distinct CDR3 sequences, about 42% of them seen once. Sample: cultured PBMCs, taken from culture after CMV antigen stimulation. These receptors were obtained from a human donor in good health (CMV status not recorded). Some clones in this sample may be carry-over from other donors' samples.

The chain combines TRBV4-3 with TRBJ2-2; 8 nucleotides align to TRBD1. Germline CDR1 and CDR2: LGHNA and YSLEER. The CDR3 is 16 amino acids. The V and J ends lost 0 bases and 3 bases, in that order; junction bases with no gene match: 3. CDR3 amino acids: CASSQETGGYTGELFF. In nucleotides, the CDR3 is TGCGCCAGCAGCCAAGAAACAGGGGGATACACCGGGGAGCTGTTTTTT.

This clonotype has only a few counts. CDR3 nucleotide sequence: TGTGCCAGCAGCTTTCGGGCTAGCGGGAGACTCTACGAGCAGTACTTC. It translates to CASSFRASGRLYEQYF. V is TRBV11-2 and J is TRBJ2-7; TRBD2 matches 10 bases. The CDR3 has 16 amino acids. The V segment lost 3 bases and the J segment 3 bases; nucleotides outside the gene matches: 8. Germline V gene data show CDR1 as SGHAT and CDR2 as FQNNGV. Supplemented by reference TRBV11-2 and TRBJ2-7, the full variable domain reads EAGVAQSPRYKIIEKRQSVAFWCNPISGHATLYWYQQILGQGPKLLIQFQNNGVVDDSQLPKDRFSAERLKGVDSTLKIQPAKLEDSAVYLCASSFRASGRLYEQYFGPGTRLTVT.

This clonotype was seen a handful of times. This chain's CDR3 is CATLDTTYNEQFF. The DNA of the CDR3 is TGTGCCACCCTCGACACAACCTACAATGAGCAGTTCTTC. This sequence joins TRBV28 and TRBJ2-1; D is uncertain. There are 13 residues in the CDR3. Trimming took 10 bases from V and 2 from J, leaving 12 bases between them. CDR1 and CDR2 from the germline V gene are MDHEN and SYDVKM.

The sample holds a few counts of this clonotype. V gene TRBV7-6 combines with J gene TRBJ1-1; weak D call: TRBD1 (5 bases). The CDR3 consists of 13 residues. Germline CDR1 reads SGHVS; CDR2 reads FNYEAQ. The V end was cut by 5 bases, the J end by 1 base, with 8 bases between. CDR3 in DNA: TGTGCCAGCAGCCAGGGTGAGAACACTGAAGCTTTCTTT. Protein product: CASSQGENTEAFF.

The gene calls are TRBV27 and TRBJ2-7, with 8 bases that match TRBD1. The germline gives CDR1 MNHEY, CDR2 SMNVEV (reference sequence). J gave up 1 base and V 3 bases, and 2 bases lay outside the gene matches. This CDR3 has 14 residues. The chain's CDR3 is CASSFQGASYEQYF. The CDR3 coding sequence is TGTGCCAGCAGTTTCCAGGGGGCGTCCTACGAGCAGTACTTC.

The V and J genes are TRBV7-2 and TRBJ2-1; TRBD1 is a possible D gene (5 bases). The CDR3 has 16 residues. V was clipped by 3 bases and J by 3 bases, with 15 bases between them. CDR1 is SGHTA and CDR2 is FQGNSA in the germline V gene. CDR3 amino acids: CASSFISGQGYNEQFF. CDR3 bases: TGTGCCAGCAGCTTTATTTCAGGACAAGGCTACAATGAGCAGTTCTTC. Drawing the rest from reference TRBV7-2 and TRBJ2-1, the complete variable domain is GAGVSQSPSNKVTEKGKDVELRCDPISGHTALYWYRQSLGQGLEFLIYFQGNSAPDKSGLPSDRFSAERTGGSVSTLTIQRTQQEDSAVYLCASSFISGQGYNEQFFGPGTRLTVL.

This chain joins TRBV5-4 and TRBJ1-4; unclear D gene. The ends were cut back, 4 bases at V and 2 bases at J, with 15 bases in the middle. The CDR3 is 16 residues long. The germline V gene has CDR1 SGHNT and CDR2 YYREEE (reference sequence). The CDR3 here is CASSLSSGLTNEKLFF. As DNA, the CDR3 is TGTGCCAGCAGCCTCTCATCGGGCCTCACTAATGAAAAACTGTTTTTT.

This clonotype occurred many times. The CDR3 DNA follows: TGTGCCAGCAGTATCACCGGGACTAGCGGCTCCTACGAGCAGTACTTC. It codes for CASSITGTSGSYEQYF. The J gene is TRBJ2-7, the V gene TRBV7-2, with TRBD2 matching 11 bases. This CDR3 is built from 16 residues. V lost 6 bases and J lost 0; bases outside the gene matches: 7. Germline lookup yields CDR1 SGHTA and CDR2 FQGNSA.

V gene TRBV6-6 combines with J gene TRBJ2-1; TRBD2 agrees at 11 bases. V shed 5 bases, J shed 7 bases, and the junction held 13 bases outside the gene matches. Germline CDR1 MNHNY, CDR2 SVGAGI (reference sequence). This CDR3 is 17 amino acids long. The CDR3 reads CASSEDLAGGLLNEQFF. CDR3 nucleotides: TGTGCCAGCAGTGAGGACCTAGCGGGAGGCCTTCTGAATGAGCAGTTCTTC.

The chain is built from TRBV19 and TRBJ1-2, with D tentatively TRBD1 (5 bases). CDR3 length: 14 residues. Germline V gives CDR1 LNHDA, CDR2 SQIVND (reference sequence). V lost 7 bases to trimming and J lost 4 bases, with 16 bases between them. DNA for the CDR3: TGTGCCAGTACTGGGGGTATGAGAGGCTATGGCTACACCTTC. Translation: CASTGGMRGYGYTF.

The chain recombines TRBV6-5 with TRBJ1-1; D is possibly TRBD1 (6 bases). The germline CDR1 and CDR2 sequences are MNHEY and SVGAGI. The CDR3 runs to 11 residues. Trimming stripped 6 bases from V and 6 bases from J, with 8 bases between. The CDR3 here is CASSEGAEAFF. The CDR3 coding sequence is TGTGCCAGCAGCGAGGGGGCTGAAGCTTTCTTT.

Worth noting for this clonotype: The junction departs from the called germline gene at one end, perhaps through a read error. The V call is TRBV20-1, the J call TRBJ2-1; 12 bases align to TRBD2. The CDR3 extends over 16 amino acids. The germline V gene encodes CDR1 DFQATT and CDR2 SNEGSKA (reference sequence). In nucleotides, the CDR3 is TGCAGTGCTACAGGACTAGCGGGGAGCTCCTACAATGAGGAGTTCTTC. Protein sequence: CSATGLAGSSYNEEFF.

This clonotype was counted at least ten times. The genes are TRBV7-2 and TRBJ2-1; 8 bases map to TRBD2. The CDR3 runs to 18 residues. V shed 4 bases and J 2 bases; nucleotides not matched to a gene: 13. Germline V lookup: CDR1 SGHTA, CDR2 FQGNSA. CDR3 sequence: CASSSLFSSGTPYNEQFF. The DNA for the CDR3 is TGTGCCAGCAGCTCCCTGTTTAGTAGCGGGACCCCCTACAATGAGCAGTTCTTC.

V gene TRBV6-6 combines with J gene TRBJ2-2; the match to TRBD2 covers 8 bases. Per germline, CDR1 MNHNY and CDR2 SVGAGI (reference sequence). V was clipped by 5 bases and J by 6 bases; unmatched bases: 8. The CDR3 spans 15 residues. In DNA, the CDR3 is TGTGCCAGCAGTACCCCGAGGCGGGAGGCCGGGGAGCTGTTTTTT. The encoded protein is CASSTPRREAGELFF.

A few counts support this clonotype. The chain carries TRBV20-1 and TRBJ2-3; a weak D match, TRBD2 (5 bases). The CDR3 has 11 amino acids. The V gene's germline CDR1 is DFQATT and CDR2 SNEGSKA (reference sequence). V lost 3 bases and J lost 5, with 6 bases in between. CDR3 residues: CSASSEDTQYF. For the CDR3, the DNA is TGCAGTGCTAGTAGCGAAGATACGCAGTATTTT.

CDR3: CASSSGRLLSSYEQYF. The CDR3 DNA follows: TGTGCCAGCAGCTCAGGGAGACTTCTCAGCTCCTACGAGCAGTACTTC. The chain employs TRBV11-2 and TRBJ2-7; D might be TRBD1 or TRBD2, each matching 5 bases. The CDR3 sequence is 16 residues long. V was cut by 4 bases and J by 0 bases, with 16 bases left in between. Germline V CDR1 and CDR2: SGHAT, FQNNGV. Combining the CDR3 with reference TRBV11-2 and TRBJ2-7 gives the whole variable domain EAGVAQSPRYKIIEKRQSVAFWCNPISGHATLYWYQQILGQGPKLLIQFQNNGVVDDSQLPKDRFSAERLKGVDSTLKIQPAKLEDSAVYLCASSSGRLLSSYEQYFGPGTRLTVT.

The V gene is TRBV27, the J gene TRBJ2-1; no clear D. Germline lookup yields CDR1 MNHEY and CDR2 SMNVEV (reference sequence). Trimming pared 7 bases from V and 2 bases from J, leaving 15 bases between. The CDR3 length is 15 residues. The CDR3 nucleotides read TGTGCCAGCAATGGAAGGTGGGAAGCCTACAATGAGCAGTTCTTC. Its translation is CASNGRWEAYNEQFF.